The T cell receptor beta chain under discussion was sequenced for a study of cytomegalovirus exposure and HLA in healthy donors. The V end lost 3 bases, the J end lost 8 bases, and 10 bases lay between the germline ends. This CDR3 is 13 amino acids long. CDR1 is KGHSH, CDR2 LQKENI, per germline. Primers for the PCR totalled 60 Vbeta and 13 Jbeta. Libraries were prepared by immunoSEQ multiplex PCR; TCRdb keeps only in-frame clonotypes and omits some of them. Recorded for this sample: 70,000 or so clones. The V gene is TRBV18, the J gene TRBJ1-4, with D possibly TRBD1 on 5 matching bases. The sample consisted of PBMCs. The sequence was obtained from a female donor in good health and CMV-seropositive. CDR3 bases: TGTGCCAGCTCACCCAGGGAGGGCGAAAAACTGTTTTTT. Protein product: CASSPREGEKLFF.